Listed below are T cell receptor beta chains from one sample, sequenced in a study of shared clonotypes between healthy human individuals. Data came from immunoSEQ multiplex PCR; TCRdb stores just in-frame clones and leaves some out. This table holds approximately 470,000 clones, 60% to 80% found once. Specimen: PBMCs. The source is a woman aged 35 to 49 in good health. Some clones in this sample may be carry-over from other donors' samples. Each CDR3 is given without its conserved first and last residue. Fields, in order: V gene, CDR3 length, CDR3 protein.

v_gene: TRBV2
len: 13
CDR3aa: ASSYTVAGANVLT

v_gene: TRBV6-6
len: 12
CDR3aa: ASTYDRGSTEAF

v_gene: TRBV4-3
len: 15
CDR3aa: ASSQDTSGRLDNEQF

v_gene: TRBV27
len: 13
CDR3aa: ASSWGQGSSYEQY

v_gene: TRBV27
len: 13
CDR3aa: ASSLWTGNTGELF

v_gene: TRBV29-1
len: 12
CDR3aa: SVASGASNTEAS

v_gene: TRBV5-4
len: 12
CDR3aa: ASSLDRRSYEQH

v_gene: TRBV29-1
len: 9
CDR3aa: SVEPLTGQY

v_gene: TRBV5-1
len: 13
CDR3aa: ASSRPEGAKGEQY

v_gene: TRBV5-1
len: 12
CDR3aa: ASSLESTYTEAF

v_gene: TRBV27
len: 12
CDR3aa: ASSLSSSGNEQY

v_gene: TRBV15
len: 13
CDR3aa: ATSRDLGVGQPQH

v_gene: TRBV28
len: 13
CDR3aa: ASRETGRNRGGYT

v_gene: TRBV2
len: 12
CDR3aa: ASGGGEYNQPQH

v_gene: TRBV7-9
len: 14
CDR3aa: ASSAPGTSGSYEQY

v_gene: TRBV6-1
len: 11
CDR3aa: ASSEGVGSGYT

v_gene: TRBV6-5
len: 13
CDR3aa: ASRNTGARSYEQY

v_gene: TRBV9
len: 15
CDR3aa: ASSVEASGRLIHEQF

v_gene: TRBV6-6
len: 12
CDR3aa: ASSWGGPNTEAF

v_gene: TRBV7-3
len: 13
CDR3aa: ASSLTPGQGDGYT

v_gene: TRBV30
len: 13
CDR3aa: AWSRSDRVGTEAF

v_gene: TRBV5-6
len: 13
CDR3aa: ASSWGPSGTYEQY